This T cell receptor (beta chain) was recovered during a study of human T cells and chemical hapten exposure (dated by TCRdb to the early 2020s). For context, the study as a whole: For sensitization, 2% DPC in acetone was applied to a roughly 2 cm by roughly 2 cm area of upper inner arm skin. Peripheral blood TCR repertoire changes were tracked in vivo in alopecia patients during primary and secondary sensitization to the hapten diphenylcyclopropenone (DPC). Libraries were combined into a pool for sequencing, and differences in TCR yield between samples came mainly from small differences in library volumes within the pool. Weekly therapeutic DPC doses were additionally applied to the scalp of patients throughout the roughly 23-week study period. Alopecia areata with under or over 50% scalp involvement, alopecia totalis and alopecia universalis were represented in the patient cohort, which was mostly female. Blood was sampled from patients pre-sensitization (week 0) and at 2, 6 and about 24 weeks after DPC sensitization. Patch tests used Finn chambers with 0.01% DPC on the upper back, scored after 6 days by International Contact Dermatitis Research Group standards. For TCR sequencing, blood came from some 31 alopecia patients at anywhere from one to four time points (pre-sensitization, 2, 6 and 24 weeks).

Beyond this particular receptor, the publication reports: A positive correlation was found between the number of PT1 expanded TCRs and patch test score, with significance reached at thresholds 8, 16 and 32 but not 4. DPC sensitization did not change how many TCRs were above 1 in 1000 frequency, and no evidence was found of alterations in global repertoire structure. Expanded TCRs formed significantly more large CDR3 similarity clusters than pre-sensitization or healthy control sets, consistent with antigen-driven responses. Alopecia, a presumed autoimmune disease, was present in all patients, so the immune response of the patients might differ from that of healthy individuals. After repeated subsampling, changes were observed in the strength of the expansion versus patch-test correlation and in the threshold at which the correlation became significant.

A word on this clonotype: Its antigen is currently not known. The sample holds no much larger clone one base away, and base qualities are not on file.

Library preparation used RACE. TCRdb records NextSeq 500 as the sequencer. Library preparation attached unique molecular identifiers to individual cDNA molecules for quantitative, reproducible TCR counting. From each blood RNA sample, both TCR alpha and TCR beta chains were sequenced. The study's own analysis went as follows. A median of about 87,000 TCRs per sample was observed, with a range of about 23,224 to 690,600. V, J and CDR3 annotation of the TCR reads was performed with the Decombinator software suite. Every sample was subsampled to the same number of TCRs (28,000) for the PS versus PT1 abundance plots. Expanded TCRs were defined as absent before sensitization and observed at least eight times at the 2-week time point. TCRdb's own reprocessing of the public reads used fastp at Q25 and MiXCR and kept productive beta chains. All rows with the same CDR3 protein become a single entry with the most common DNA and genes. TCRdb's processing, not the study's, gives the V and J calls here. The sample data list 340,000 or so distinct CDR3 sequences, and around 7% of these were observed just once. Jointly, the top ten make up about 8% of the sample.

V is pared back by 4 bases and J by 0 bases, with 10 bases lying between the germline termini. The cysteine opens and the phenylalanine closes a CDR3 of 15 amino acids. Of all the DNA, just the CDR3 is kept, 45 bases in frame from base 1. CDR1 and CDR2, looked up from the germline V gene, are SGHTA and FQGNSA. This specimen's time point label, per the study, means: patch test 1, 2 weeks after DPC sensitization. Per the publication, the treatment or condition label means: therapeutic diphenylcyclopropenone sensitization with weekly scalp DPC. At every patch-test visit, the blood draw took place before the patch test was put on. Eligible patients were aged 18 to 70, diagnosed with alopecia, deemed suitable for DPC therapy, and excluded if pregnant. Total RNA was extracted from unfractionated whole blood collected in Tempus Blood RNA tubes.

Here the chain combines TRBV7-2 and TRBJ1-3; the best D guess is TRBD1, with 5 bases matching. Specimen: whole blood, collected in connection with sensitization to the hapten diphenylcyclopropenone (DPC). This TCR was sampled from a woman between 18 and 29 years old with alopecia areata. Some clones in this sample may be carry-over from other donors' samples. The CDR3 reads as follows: CASSSTVSSGNTIYF. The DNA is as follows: TGTGCCAGCAGCTCGACAGTAAGCTCTGGAAACACCATATATTTT.